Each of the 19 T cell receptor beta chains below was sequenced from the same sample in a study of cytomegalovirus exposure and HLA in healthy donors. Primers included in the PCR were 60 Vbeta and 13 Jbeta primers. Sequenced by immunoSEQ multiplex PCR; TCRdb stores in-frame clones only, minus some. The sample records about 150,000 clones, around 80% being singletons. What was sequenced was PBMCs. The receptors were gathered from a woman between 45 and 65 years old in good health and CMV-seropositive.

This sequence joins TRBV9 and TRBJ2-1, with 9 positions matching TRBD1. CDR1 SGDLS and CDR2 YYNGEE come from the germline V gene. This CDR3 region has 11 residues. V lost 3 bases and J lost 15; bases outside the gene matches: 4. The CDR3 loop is CASSADRGLFF. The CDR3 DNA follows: TGTGCCAGCAGCGCAGACAGGGGGTTGTTCTTC. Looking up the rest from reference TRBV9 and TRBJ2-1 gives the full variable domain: DSGVTQTPKHLITATGQRVTLRCSPRSGDLSVYWYQQSLDQGLQFLIQYYNGEERAKGNILERFSAQQFPDLHSELNLSSLELGDSALYFCASSADRGLFFGPGTRLTVL.

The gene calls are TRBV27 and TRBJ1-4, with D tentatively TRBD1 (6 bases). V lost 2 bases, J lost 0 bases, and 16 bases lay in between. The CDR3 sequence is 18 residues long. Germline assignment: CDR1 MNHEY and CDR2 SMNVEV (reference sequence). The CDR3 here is CASSLRWGAGATNEKLFF. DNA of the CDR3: TGTGCCAGCAGTTTAAGGTGGGGGGCGGGGGCAACTAATGAAAAACTGTTTTTT. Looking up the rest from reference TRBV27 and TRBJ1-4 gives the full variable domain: EAQVTQNPRYLITVTGKKLTVTCSQNMNHEYMSWYRQDPGLGLRQIYYSMNVEVTDKGDVPEGYKVSRKEKRNFPLILESPSPNQTSLYFCASSLRWGAGATNEKLFFGSGTQLSVL.

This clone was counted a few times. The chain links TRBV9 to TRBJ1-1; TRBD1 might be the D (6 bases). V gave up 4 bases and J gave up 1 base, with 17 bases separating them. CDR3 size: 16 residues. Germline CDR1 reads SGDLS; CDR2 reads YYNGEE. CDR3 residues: CASSSLTGHGNTEAFF. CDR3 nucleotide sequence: TGTGCCAGCAGCTCTCTTACGGGACATGGGAACACTGAAGCTTTCTTT.

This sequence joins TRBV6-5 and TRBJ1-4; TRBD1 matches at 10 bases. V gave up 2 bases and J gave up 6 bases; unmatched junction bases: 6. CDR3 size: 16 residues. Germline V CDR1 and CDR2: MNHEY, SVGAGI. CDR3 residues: CASSYRLDRGHEKLFF. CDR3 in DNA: TGTGCCAGCAGTTACCGCTTAGACAGGGGGCATGAAAAACTGTTTTTT.

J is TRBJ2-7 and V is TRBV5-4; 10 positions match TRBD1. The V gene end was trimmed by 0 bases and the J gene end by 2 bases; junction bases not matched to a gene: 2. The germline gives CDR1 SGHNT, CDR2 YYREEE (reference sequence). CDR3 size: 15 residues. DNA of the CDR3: TGTGCCAGCAGCTTGGCCGGGACAGGGGCCTACGAGCAGTACTTC. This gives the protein CASSLAGTGAYEQYF.

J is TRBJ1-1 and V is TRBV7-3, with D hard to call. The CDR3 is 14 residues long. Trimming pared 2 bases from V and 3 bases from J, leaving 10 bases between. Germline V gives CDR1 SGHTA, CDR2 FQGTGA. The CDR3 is CASSLGAAHTEAFF. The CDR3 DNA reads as TGTGCCAGCAGCTTAGGAGCAGCCCACACTGAAGCTTTCTTT. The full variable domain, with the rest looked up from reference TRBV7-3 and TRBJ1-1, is GAGVSQTPSNKVTEKGKYVELRCDPISGHTALYWYRQSLGQGPEFLIYFQGTGAADDSGLPNDRFFAVRPEGSVSTLKIQRTERGDSAVYLCASSLGAAHTEAFFGQGTRLTVV.

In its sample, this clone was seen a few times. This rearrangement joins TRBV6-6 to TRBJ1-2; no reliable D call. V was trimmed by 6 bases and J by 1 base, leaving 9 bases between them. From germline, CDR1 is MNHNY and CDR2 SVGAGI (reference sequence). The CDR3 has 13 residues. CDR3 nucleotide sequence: TGTGCCAGCAGGACGACTGATAACTATGGCTACACCTTC. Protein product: CASRTTDNYGYTF.

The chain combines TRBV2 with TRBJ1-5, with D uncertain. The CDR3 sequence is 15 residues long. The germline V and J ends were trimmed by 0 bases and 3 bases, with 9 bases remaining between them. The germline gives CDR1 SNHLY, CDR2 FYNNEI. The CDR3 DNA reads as TGTGCCAGCAGTGAAGCGAGGATTTCCAATCAGCCCCAGCATTTT. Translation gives CASSEARISNQPQHF.

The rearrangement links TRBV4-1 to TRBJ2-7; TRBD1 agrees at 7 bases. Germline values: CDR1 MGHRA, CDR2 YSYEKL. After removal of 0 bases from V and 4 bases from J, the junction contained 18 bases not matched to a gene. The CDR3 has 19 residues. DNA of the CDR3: TGCGCCAGCAGCCAAGACCCAAAGTCGGGACAGACCTCTGAATACGAGCAGTACTTC. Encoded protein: CASSQDPKSGQTSEYEQYF.

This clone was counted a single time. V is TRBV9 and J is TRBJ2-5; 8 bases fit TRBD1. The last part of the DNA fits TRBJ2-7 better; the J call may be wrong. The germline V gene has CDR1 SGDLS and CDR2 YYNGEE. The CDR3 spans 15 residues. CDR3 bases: TGTGCCAGCAGCGCCGGGACAGGAATCTCCTACGAGCAGTACTTC. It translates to CASSAGTGISYEQYF.

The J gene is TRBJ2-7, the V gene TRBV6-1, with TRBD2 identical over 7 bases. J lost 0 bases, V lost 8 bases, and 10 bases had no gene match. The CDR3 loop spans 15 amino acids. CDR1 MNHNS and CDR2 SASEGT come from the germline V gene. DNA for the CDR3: TGTGCCAGCGGGCCGCGGGGGACCGGCTCCTACGAGCAGTACTTC. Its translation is CASGPRGTGSYEQYF.

The CDR3 protein is CASSPLLDTQYF. The CDR3 DNA is TGTGCCAGCAGCCCCCTACTAGATACGCAGTATTTT. The gene calls are TRBV7-9 and TRBJ2-3; D is unresolved. This CDR3 contains 12 residues. Germline-derived CDR1 and CDR2 are SEHNR and FQNEAQ (reference sequence). The germline V and J ends were trimmed by 5 bases and 5 bases, with 8 bases remaining between them.

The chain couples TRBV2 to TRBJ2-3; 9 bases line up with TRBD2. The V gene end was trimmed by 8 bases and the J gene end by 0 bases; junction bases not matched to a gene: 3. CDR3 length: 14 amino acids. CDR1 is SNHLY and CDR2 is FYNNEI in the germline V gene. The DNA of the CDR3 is TGTGCCAGCGCGGGGGGGACTAGCACAGATACGCAGTATTTT. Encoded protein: CASAGGTSTDTQYF. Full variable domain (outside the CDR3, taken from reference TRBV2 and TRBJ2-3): EPEVTQTPSHQVTQMGQEVILRCVPISNHLYFYWYRQILGQKVEFLVSFYNNEISEKSEIFDDQFSVERPDGSNFTLKIRSTKLEDSAMYFCASAGGTSTDTQYFGPGTRLTVL.

Written as DNA, the CDR3 is TGTGCCAGCAGCGTAGTCGCGACTAGCGCGTACAATGAGCAGTTCTTC. Its translation is CASSVVATSAYNEQFF. The V and J genes are TRBV9 and TRBJ2-1; 8 bases line up with TRBD2. With 0 bases clipped from V and 4 bases from J, the junction kept 6 bases outside the gene matches. This CDR3 comprises 16 residues. Per the germline V gene, CDR1 is SGDLS and CDR2 is YYNGEE.

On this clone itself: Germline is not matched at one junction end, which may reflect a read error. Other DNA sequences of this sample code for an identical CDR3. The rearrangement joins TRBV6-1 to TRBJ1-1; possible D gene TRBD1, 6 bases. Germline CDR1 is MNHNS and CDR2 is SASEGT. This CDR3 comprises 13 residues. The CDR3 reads CASRDGGLTEAFF. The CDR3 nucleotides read TGTGCCAGCCGTGACGGGGGGCTAACTGAAGCTTTCTTT.

The CDR3 region has the DNA TGCGCCAGCAGCCATTCGGGGTTAGGGCCCACTGAAGCTTTCTTT. Translating it yields CASSHSGLGPTEAFF. The V gene is TRBV4-1, the J gene TRBJ1-1; D remains unclear. Per the germline V gene, CDR1 is MGHRA and CDR2 is YSYEKL. The CDR3 has 15 residues. The V and J ends lost 3 bases and 4 bases respectively, with 15 bases between them.

The CDR3 spells CASSTRTGLTEAFF. The CDR3 nucleotides are TGTGCCAGCAGCACCCGGACAGGGCTGACTGAAGCTTTCTTT. This sequence joins TRBV13 and TRBJ1-1; 8 positions match TRBD1. Germline-derived CDR1 and CDR2 are PRHDT and FYEKMQ (reference sequence). The J segment lost 5 bases and the V segment lost 5 bases, leaving 7 bases of the junction unmatched. The CDR3 is made up of 14 amino acids.

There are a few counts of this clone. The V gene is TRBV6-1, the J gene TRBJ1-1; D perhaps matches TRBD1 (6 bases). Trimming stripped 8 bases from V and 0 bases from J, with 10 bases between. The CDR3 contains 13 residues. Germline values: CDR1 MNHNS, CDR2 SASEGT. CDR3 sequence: CASGGQMNTEAFF. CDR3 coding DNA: TGTGCCAGCGGTGGACAGATGAACACTGAAGCTTTCTTT.

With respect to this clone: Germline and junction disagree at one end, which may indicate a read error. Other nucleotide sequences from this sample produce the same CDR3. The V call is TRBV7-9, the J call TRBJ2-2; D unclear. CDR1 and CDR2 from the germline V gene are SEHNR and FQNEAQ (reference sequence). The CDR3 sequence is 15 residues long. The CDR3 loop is CASSPRPLNTGELFF. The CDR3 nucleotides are TGCGCCAGCAGCCCTCGCCCACTGAACACCGGGGAGCTGTTTTTT.